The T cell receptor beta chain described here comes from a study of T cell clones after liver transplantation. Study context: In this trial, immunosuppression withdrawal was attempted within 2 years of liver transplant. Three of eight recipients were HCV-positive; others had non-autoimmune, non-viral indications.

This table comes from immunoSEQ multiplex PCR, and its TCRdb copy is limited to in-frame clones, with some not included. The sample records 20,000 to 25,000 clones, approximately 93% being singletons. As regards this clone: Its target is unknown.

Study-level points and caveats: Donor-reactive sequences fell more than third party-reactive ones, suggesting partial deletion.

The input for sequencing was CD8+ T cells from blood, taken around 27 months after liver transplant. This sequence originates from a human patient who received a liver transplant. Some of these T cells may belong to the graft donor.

The CDR3 DNA follows: TGCGCCAGCAGCCATAAGGACAGGTCTTCGGGCTTGATGGGGGGCTACACCTTC. Amino acid sequence: CASSHKDRSSGLMGGYTF. The chain links TRBV4-1 to TRBJ1-2, with TRBD1 identical over 7 bases. The CDR3 covers 18 residues. Germline lookup yields CDR1 MGHRA and CDR2 YSYEKL. With 3 bases clipped from V and 8 bases from J, the junction kept 21 bases outside the gene matches.